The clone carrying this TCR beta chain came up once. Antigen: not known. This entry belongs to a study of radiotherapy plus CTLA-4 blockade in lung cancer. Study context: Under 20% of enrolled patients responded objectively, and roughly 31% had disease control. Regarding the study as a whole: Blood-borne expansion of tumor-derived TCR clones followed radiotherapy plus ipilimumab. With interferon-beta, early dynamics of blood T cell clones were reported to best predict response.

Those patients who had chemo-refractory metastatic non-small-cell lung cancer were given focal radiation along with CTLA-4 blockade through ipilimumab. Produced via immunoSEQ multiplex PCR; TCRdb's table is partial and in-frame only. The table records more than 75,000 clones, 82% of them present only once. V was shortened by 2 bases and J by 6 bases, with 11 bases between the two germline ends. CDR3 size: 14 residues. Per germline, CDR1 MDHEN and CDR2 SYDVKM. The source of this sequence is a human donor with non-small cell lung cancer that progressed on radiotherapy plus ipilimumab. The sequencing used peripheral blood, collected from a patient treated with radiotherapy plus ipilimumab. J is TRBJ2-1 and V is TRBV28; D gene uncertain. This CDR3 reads CASSLGQPPNEQFF. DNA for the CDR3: TGTGCCAGCAGTTTAGGCCAGCCCCCCAATGAGCAGTTCTTC.